This T cell receptor (beta chain) was sequenced during a study of shared clonotypes between healthy human individuals. Profiling relied on immunoSEQ multiplex PCR, and the TCRdb table lists in-frame clones only, not all of them. The sample lists 1.6 million or so clones, around 98.5% occurring once. CDR1 is MNHNS and CDR2 is SASEGT in the germline V gene. Trimming cost V 3 bases and J 2 bases, with 14 bases left between them. The CDR3 runs 15 residues. Sequences were obtained from naive CD4+ T cells sorted from blood. As to subset: CD45RA+ positively selected. The chain combines TRBV6-1 with TRBJ2-7, with a tentative D call TRBD1 (5 bases). The receptor was derived from a man aged 25-45 years in good health. The chain's CDR3 is CASSDSGRVPYEQYF. CDR3 coding DNA: TGTGCCAGCAGTGATTCAGGCAGGGTTCCCTACGAGCAGTACTTC.